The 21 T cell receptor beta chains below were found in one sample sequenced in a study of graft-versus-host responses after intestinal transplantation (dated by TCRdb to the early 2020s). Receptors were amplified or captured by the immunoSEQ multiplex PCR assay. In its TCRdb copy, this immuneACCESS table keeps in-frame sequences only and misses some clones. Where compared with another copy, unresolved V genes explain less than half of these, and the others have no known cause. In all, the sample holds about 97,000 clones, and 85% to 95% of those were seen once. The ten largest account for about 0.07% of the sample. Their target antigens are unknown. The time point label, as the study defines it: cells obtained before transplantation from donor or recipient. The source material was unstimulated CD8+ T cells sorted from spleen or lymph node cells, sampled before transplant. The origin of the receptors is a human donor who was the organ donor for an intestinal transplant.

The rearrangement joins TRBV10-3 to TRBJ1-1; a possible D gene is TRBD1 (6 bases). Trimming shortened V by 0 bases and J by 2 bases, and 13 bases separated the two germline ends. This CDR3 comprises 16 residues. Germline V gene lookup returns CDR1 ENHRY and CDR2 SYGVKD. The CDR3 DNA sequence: TGTGCCATCAGTGAGTCGAGGGGGTTGGTTAACACTGAAGCTTTCTTT. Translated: CAISESRGLVNTEAFF.

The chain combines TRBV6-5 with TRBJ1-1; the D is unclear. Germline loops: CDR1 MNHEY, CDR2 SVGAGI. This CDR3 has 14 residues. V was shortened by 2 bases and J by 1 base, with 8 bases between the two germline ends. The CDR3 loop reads CASSYAGGNTEAFF. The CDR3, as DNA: TGTGCCAGCAGTTACGCGGGAGGGAACACTGAAGCTTTCTTT.

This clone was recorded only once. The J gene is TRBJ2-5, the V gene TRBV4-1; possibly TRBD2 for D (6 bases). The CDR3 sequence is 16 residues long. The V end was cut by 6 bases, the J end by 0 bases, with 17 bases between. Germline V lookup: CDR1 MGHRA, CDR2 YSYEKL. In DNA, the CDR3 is TGCGCCAGCAGTGAAGAATGGGCGGGATACCAAGAGACCCAGTACTTC. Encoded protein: CASSEEWAGYQETQYF.

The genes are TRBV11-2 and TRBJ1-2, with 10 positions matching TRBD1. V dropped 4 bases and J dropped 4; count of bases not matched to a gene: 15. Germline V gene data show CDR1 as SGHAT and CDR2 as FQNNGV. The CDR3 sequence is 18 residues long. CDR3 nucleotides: TGTGCCAGCAGCTCAGCCGGGACAGGGGATTTGGACGGCTATGGCTACACCTTC. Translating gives CASSSAGTGDLDGYGYTF.

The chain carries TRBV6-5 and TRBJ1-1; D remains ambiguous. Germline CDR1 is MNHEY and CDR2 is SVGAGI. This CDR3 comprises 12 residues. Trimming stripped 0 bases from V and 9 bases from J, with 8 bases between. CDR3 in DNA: TGTGCCAGCAGTTACTCGAGCGGTCAAGCTTTCTTT. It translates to CASSYSSGQAFF.

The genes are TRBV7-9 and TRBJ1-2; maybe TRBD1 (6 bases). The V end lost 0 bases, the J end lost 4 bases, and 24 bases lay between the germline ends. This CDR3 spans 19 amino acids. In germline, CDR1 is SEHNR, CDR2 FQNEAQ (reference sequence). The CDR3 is CASSLATLRRLQGSYGYTF. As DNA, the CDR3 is TGTGCCAGCAGCTTAGCAACCCTACGACGTCTACAGGGTTCCTATGGCTACACCTTC. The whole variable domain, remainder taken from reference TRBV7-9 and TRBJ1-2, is DTGVSQNPRHKITKRGQNVTFRCDPISEHNRLYWYRQTLGQGPEFLTYFQNEAQLEKSRLLSDRFSAERPKGSFSTLEIQRTEQGDSAMYLCASSLATLRRLQGSYGYTFGSGTRLTVV.

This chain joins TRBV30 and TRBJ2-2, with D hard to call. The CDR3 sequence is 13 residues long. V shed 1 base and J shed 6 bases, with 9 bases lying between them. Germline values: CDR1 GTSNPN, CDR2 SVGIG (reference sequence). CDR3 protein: CAWSARSAGELFF. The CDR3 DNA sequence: TGTGCCTGGAGTGCTCGATCGGCCGGGGAGCTGTTTTTT.

The CDR3 reads CASSLKTDTYNEQFF. DNA for the CDR3: TGCGCCAGCAGCCTCAAGACGGACACCTACAATGAGCAGTTCTTC. The V gene is TRBV4-1, the J gene TRBJ2-1, with a weak D call TRBD1 (5 bases). The V gene's germline CDR1 is MGHRA and CDR2 YSYEKL. Between the trimmed V and J ends, which lost 4 bases and 2 bases, there was a span of 12 bases. CDR3 length: 15 residues.

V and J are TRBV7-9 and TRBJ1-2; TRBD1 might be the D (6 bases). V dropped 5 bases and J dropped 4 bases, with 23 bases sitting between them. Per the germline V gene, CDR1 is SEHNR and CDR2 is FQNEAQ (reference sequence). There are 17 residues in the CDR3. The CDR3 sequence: CASSAEWYGQGGYGYTF. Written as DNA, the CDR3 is TGTGCCAGCAGCGCGGAGTGGTACGGGCAAGGGGGCTATGGCTACACCTTC.

The CDR3 here is CASGTGRTNTEAFF. Written as DNA, the CDR3 is TGCGCCAGCGGTACAGGACGTACGAACACTGAAGCTTTCTTT. The chain employs TRBV4-1 and TRBJ1-1, with D maybe TRBD1 (5 bases). V lost 8 bases and J 1 base, leaving 14 bases between the germline ends. The CDR3 consists of 14 residues. Germline CDR1 MGHRA, CDR2 YSYEKL.

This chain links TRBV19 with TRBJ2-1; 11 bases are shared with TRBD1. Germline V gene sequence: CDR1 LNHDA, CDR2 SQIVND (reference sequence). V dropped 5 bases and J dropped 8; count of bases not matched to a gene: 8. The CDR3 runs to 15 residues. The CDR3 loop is CASSAGQGAEYEQFF. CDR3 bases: TGTGCCAGTAGTGCCGGACAGGGGGCAGAATATGAGCAGTTCTTC.

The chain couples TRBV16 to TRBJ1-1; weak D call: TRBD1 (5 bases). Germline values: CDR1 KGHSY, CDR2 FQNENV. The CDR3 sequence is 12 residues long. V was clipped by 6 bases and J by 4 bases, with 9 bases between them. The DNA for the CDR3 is TGTGCCAGCAGTCTGGGGCCCACTGAAGCTTTCTTT. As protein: CASSLGPTEAFF. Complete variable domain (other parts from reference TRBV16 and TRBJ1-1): GEEVAQTPKHLVRGEGQKAKLYCAPIKGHSYVFWYQQVLKNEFKFLISFQNENVFDETGMPKERFSAKCLPNSPCSLEIQATKLEDSAVYFCASSLGPTEAFFGQGTRLTVV.

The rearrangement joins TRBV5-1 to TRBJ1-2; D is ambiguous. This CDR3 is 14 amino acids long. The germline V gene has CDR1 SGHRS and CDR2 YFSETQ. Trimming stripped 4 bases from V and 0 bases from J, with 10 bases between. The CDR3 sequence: CASSLQTTNYGYTF. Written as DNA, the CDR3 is TGCGCCAGCAGCCTCCAGACAACTAACTATGGCTACACCTTC.

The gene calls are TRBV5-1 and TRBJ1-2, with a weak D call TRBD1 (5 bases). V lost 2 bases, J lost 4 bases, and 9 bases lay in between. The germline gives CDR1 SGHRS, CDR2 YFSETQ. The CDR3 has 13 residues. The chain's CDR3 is CASSFTGSYGYTF. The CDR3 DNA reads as TGCGCCAGCAGCTTTACAGGTTCCTATGGCTACACCTTC.

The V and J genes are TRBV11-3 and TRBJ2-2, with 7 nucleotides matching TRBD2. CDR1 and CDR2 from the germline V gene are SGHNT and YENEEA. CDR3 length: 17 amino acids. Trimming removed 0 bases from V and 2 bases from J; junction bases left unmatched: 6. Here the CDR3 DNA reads TGTGCCAGCAGCTTAGACCCGGGACTAAAAAACACCGGGGAGCTGTTTTTT. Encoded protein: CASSLDPGLKNTGELFF.

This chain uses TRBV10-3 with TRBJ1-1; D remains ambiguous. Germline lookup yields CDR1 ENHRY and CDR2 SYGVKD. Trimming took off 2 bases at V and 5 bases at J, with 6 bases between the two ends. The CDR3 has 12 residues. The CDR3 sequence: CAISEAGTEAFF. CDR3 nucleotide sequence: TGTGCCATCAGTGAGGCAGGTACTGAAGCTTTCTTT.

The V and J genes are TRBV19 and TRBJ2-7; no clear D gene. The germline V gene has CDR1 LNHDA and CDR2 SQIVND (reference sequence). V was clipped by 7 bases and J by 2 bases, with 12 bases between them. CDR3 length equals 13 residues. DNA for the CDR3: TGTGCCAGTACTCCAGGCCCTACCTACGAGCAGTACTTC. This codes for CASTPGPTYEQYF.

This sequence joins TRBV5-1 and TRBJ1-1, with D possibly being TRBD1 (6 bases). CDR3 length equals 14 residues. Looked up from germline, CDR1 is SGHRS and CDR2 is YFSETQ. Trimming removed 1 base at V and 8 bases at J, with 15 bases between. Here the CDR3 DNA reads TGCGCCAGCAGCTTGCCCGCTTTGGACAGAGAAGCTTTCTTT. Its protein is CASSLPALDREAFF.

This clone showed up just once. CDR3: CAWSETSGSEQFF. The CDR3 bases are TGTGCCTGGTCAGAAACCAGCGGGAGTGAGCAGTTCTTC. This chain uses TRBV30 with TRBJ2-1; 8 nucleotides agree with TRBD2. Trimming removed 5 bases from V and 9 bases from J; junction bases left unmatched: 9. CDR3 length equals 13 residues. CDR1 is GTSNPN and CDR2 is SVGIG in the germline V gene (reference sequence).

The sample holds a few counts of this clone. The CDR3 DNA sequence: TGTGCCAGTACTGTTGGTCCGTGGGGGACTCGAAACAATGAGCAGTTCTTC. Translated, it gives CASTVGPWGTRNNEQFF. This rearrangement joins TRBV19 to TRBJ2-1; possibly TRBD2 for D (6 bases). Germline CDR1 is LNHDA and CDR2 is SQIVND (reference sequence). V lost 7 bases to trimming and J lost 5 bases, with 24 bases between them. CDR3 size: 17 residues.

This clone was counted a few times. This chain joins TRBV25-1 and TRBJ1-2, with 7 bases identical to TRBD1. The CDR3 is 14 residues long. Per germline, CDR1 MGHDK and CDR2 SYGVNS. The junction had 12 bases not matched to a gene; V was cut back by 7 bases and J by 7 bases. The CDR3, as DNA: TGTGCCAGCACGACAGGGCAGGGTGTTTTTGGCTACACCTTC. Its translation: CASTTGQGVFGYTF.